The 3 T cell receptor beta chains below come from one sample, sequenced in a study of T cells in localized non-small cell lung cancer. Only in-frame clones appear in the TCRdb table, and some are missing; sequencing was by immunoSEQ multiplex PCR. The sample yields more than 2,000 clones, roughly a sixth seen once. Sequencing used lung tumor tissue, obtained before any cancer treatment. Every receptor here comes from an older female donor with stage I squamous cell lung carcinoma.

J is TRBJ2-5 and V is TRBV28, with 8 positions matching TRBD1. Per germline, CDR1 MDHEN and CDR2 SYDVKM. V was clipped by 1 base and J by 1 base; unmatched bases: 2. The CDR3 covers 15 residues. The CDR3, as DNA: TGTGCCAGCAGTTTATTAGGACAGGGCCAAGAGACCCAGTACTTC. Translation gives CASSLLGQGQETQYF.

V and J are TRBV6-8 and TRBJ1-1; D call uncertain. CDR1 is MNHGY and CDR2 is SAAAGT in the germline V gene. The CDR3 is 14 amino acids. Trimming removed 2 bases at V and 1 base at J, with 8 bases between. The chain's CDR3 is CASSYGQRNTEAFF. The CDR3 DNA reads as TGTGCCAGCAGTTACGGGCAGAGGAACACTGAAGCTTTCTTT.

This clone turned up a few times. The chain is built from TRBV18 and TRBJ2-7; D unresolved. V lost 2 bases and J 3 bases, leaving 11 bases between the germline ends. The CDR3 consists of 14 residues. Germline-derived CDR1 and CDR2 are KGHSH and LQKENI. The CDR3 nucleotides are TGTGCCAGCTCACCAACTCCCACGAACTACGAGCAGTACTTC. It yields the protein CASSPTPTNYEQYF. Complete variable domain (other parts from reference TRBV18 and TRBJ2-7): NAGVMQNPRHLVRRRGQEARLRCSPMKGHSHVYWYRQLPEEGLKFMVYLQKENIIDESGMPKERFSAEFPKEGPSILRIQQVVRGDSAAYFCASSPTPTNYEQYFGPGTRLTVT.